Below, 6 T cell receptor beta chains from the same sample are listed, as sequenced in a study of shared clonotypes between healthy human individuals. Generated by immunoSEQ multiplex PCR, the TCRdb table keeps only in-frame clones and is missing some. The sample has 640,000 or so clones, around 72% seen once. Sample: memory CD4+ T cells sorted from blood. Subset described: CD45RA-negative fraction. These receptors all stem from a woman aged 30 to 39 in good health.

This clone has a single count. V usage is TRBV5-1 and J usage is TRBJ2-3; D is possibly TRBD1 (6 bases). V lost 4 bases to trimming and J lost 1 base, with 13 bases between them. The CDR3 has 15 amino acids. Germline V gene lookup returns CDR1 SGHRS and CDR2 YFSETQ. The CDR3 loop is CASSEDSPGTDTQYF. The CDR3 bases are TGCGCCAGCAGCGAGGACAGTCCGGGCACAGATACGCAGTATTTT.

CDR3 sequence: CASSLQIGYTGELFF. The CDR3 DNA is TGTGCCAGCAGCCTTCAGATTGGTTACACCGGGGAGCTGTTTTTT. The rearrangement joins TRBV7-6 to TRBJ2-2; D remains unclear. The germline V gene encodes CDR1 SGHVS and CDR2 FNYEAQ. The CDR3 length is 15 residues. The V end was cut by 5 bases, the J end by 3 bases, with 13 bases between.

This sequence joins TRBV6-4 and TRBJ2-1; D gene unclear. With 3 bases removed from V and 6 bases from J, the gap between germline ends came to 12 bases. The CDR3 is made up of 14 amino acids. CDR1 and CDR2 (germline): MRHNA, SNTAGT. CDR3 nucleotides: TGTGCCAGCAGTGAAGGTTCCCCCATCAATGAGCAGTTCTTC. It yields the protein CASSEGSPINEQFF.

The sample holds one count of this clone. The rearrangement links TRBV30 to TRBJ2-2, with D tentatively TRBD1 (6 bases). The CDR3 consists of 14 residues. Trimming removed 3 bases from V and 4 bases from J, with 12 bases in between. Per germline, CDR1 GTSNPN and CDR2 SVGIG (reference sequence). CDR3 bases: TGTGCCTGGAGCCAGGGGTTGGCCACCGGGGAGCTGTTTTTT. Amino acids: CAWSQGLATGELFF.

This clone was recorded a few times. The V and J genes are TRBV30 and TRBJ1-3, with a tentative D call TRBD1 (5 bases). Germline loops: CDR1 GTSNPN, CDR2 SVGIG (reference sequence). V shed 5 bases and J shed 0 bases, with 8 bases lying between them. The CDR3 covers 13 residues. CDR3: CAWDSLSGNTIYF. CDR3 in DNA: TGTGCCTGGGACAGCCTCTCTGGAAACACCATATATTTT.

This clone was detected only once. This sequence joins TRBV18 and TRBJ2-7; TRBD2 matches 11 bases. Germline CDR1 reads KGHSH; CDR2 reads LQKENI. V gave up 5 bases and J gave up 3 bases; unmatched junction bases: 3. This CDR3 contains 14 residues. CDR3 region: CASSVTSGSYEQYF. The DNA for the CDR3 is TGTGCCAGCTCAGTCACTAGCGGGAGCTACGAGCAGTACTTC.